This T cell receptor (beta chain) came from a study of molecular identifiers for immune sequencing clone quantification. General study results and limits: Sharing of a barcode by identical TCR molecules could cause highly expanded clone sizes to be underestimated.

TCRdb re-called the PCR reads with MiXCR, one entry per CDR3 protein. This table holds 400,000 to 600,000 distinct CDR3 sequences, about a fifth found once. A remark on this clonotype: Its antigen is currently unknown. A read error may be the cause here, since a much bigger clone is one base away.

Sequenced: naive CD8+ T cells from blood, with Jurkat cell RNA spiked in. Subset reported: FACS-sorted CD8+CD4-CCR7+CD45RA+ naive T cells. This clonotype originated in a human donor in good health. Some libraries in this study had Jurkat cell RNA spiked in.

The CDR3 bases are TGTGCCAGCAGCTACGAGACAGGGGGTTTTCAGCCCCGGCATTTT. It codes for CASSYETGGFQPRHF. The chain is built from TRBV7-2 and TRBJ1-5, with 9 bases identical to TRBD1. Per the germline V gene, CDR1 is SGHTA and CDR2 is FQGNSA. The CDR3 runs 15 residues.